This record covers a single TCR beta chain. The data were taken from a study of control samples from healthy donors and cancer patients. V gave up 6 bases and J gave up 6 bases; unmatched junction bases: 7. The CDR3 loop spans 14 amino acids. CDR1 and CDR2 (germline): LNHDA, SQIVND (reference sequence). Sequenced by immunoSEQ multiplex PCR; TCRdb stores in-frame clones only, minus some. The sample yields about 97,000 clones, about 91% seen once. The clonotype comes from a young woman in good health. The material sequenced was blood. The rearrangement joins TRBV19 to TRBJ2-2, with 7 bases matching TRBD1. CDR3 amino acids: CASRTTGSPGELFF. CDR3 nucleotides: TGTGCCAGTAGGACGACAGGGAGCCCCGGGGAGCTGTTTTTT.